Listed below are T cell receptor beta chains from one sample, sequenced in a study of cytomegalovirus exposure and HLA in healthy donors. Here immunoSEQ multiplex PCR was the method, and the copy in TCRdb shows in-frame clones only, minus some. The sample has approximately 200,000 clones; roughly 80% are singletons. The sequencing sample was made of PBMCs. These TCRs come from a woman under 40 in good health and CMV-seropositive. CDR3s include the opening cysteine and the closing phenylalanine or tryptophan. D genes are given only for firm matches. A clone size is listed for some rows: how often the clone was seen (once, few, many), or a class if it is expanded.

clone size	D gene	V gene	J gene	CDR3 protein	CDR3 DNA
few	NA	TRBV7-2	TRBJ2-1	CASSRAHEQFF	TGTGCCAGCTCGCGAGCCCATGAGCAGTTCTTC
NA	TRBD2	TRBV10-1	TRBJ2-7	CASSDSGRAYEQYF	TGCGCCAGCAGTGATAGCGGGAGAGCCTACGAGCAGTACTTC
few	TRBD1	TRBV9	TRBJ1-2	CATYDRGYGYTF	TGTGCCACGTATGACAGGGGCTATGGCTACACCTTC
NA	NA	TRBV27	TRBJ2-7	CASSPSISSYEQYF	TGTGCCAGCAGTCCCTCTATTAGCTCCTACGAGCAGTACTTC
NA	TRBD1	TRBV6-5	TRBJ1-4	CASSSTGATNEKLFF	TGTGCCAGCAGTTCTACAGGGGCCACTAATGAAAAACTGTTTTTT
NA	TRBD2	TRBV4-2	TRBJ2-7	CASSHYTSGRYEQYF	TGTGCCAGCAGCCACTACACTAGCGGGAGATACGAGCAGTACTTC
NA	TRBD1	TRBV19	TRBJ1-2	CASSAGTGSYGYTF	TGTGCCAGTAGTGCAGGGACAGGGAGCTATGGCTACACCTTC
NA	NA	TRBV11-2	TRBJ2-5	CASSFGAKEQYF	TGTGCCAGCAGCTTTGGGGCGAAGGAGCAGTACTTC
NA	TRBD2	TRBV27	TRBJ2-1	CASSPGLGGNEQFF	TGTGCCAGCAGTCCGGGACTAGGGGGGAATGAGCAGTTCTTC
NA	TRBD1	TRBV2	TRBJ2-3	CASSMDRITDTQYF	TGTGCCAGCAGTATGGACAGGATCACAGATACGCAGTATTTT
NA	NA	TRBV19	TRBJ2-1	CASSIATSRGNEQFF	TGTGCCAGTAGTATAGCGACTAGTCGGGGCAATGAGCAGTTCTTC
NA	TRBD2	TRBV9	TRBJ2-1	CASSMRLAEDSYNEQFF	TGTGCCAGCAGCATGCGACTAGCGGAGGACTCCTACAATGAGCAGTTCTTC
NA	NA	TRBV28	TRBJ2-7	CASSLPLEGPGEQYF	TGTGCCAGCAGTTTGCCACTCGAGGGCCCGGGGGAGCAGTACTTC
few	TRBD2	TRBV9	TRBJ2-1	CASSVAGGSFNEQFF	TGTGCCAGCAGCGTAGCGGGAGGGTCCTTCAATGAGCAGTTCTTC
NA	TRBD2	TRBV6-6	TRBJ2-3	CASSYSGTITDTQYF	TGTGCCAGCAGTTACTCCGGGACTATTACAGATACGCAGTATTTT
NA	NA	TRBV28	TRBJ2-7	CASSTGIPYEQYF	TGTGCCAGCAGCACCGGGATCCCCTACGAGCAGTACTTC
few	NA	TRBV6-6	TRBJ2-1	CASSYGRRDEQFF	TGTGCCAGCAGTTACGGCCGGAGGGACGAGCAGTTCTTC
few	NA	TRBV7-8	TRBJ2-1	CASSLAPWAGFYNEQFF	TGTGCCAGCAGCTTAGCGCCTTGGGCTGGGTTCTACAATGAGCAGTTCTTC
NA	TRBD2	TRBV27	TRBJ2-7	CASSRSGIGSYEQYF	TGTGCCAGCAGCCGTAGCGGGATCGGGTCCTACGAGCAGTACTTC
NA	TRBD1	TRBV11-3	TRBJ1-3	CASSLTGGAGNTIYF	TGTGCCAGCAGCTTGACAGGGGGAGCTGGAAACACCATATATTTT
few	NA	TRBV5-4	TRBJ1-3	CASRPSPGSSGNTIYF	TGTGCCAGCAGACCTTCGCCGGGTTCCTCTGGAAACACCATATATTTT
NA	TRBD1	TRBV7-2	TRBJ1-3	CASSLIQGAGNTIYF	TGTGCCAGCAGCTTAATTCAGGGGGCTGGAAACACCATATATTTT
NA	NA	TRBV28	TRBJ2-3	CASQGGRTVLGTDTQYF	TGTGCCAGCCAGGGAGGACGGACGGTACTCGGCACAGATACGCAGTATTTT
NA	NA	TRBV6-1	TRBJ2-7	CASPDGDF	TGTGCCAGCCCCGACGGGGACTTC
NA	TRBD2	TRBV27	TRBJ2-7	CASSQSSGLADYEQYF	TGTGCCAGCAGTCAATCCTCGGGACTAGCGGACTACGAGCAGTACTTC
NA	NA	TRBV29-1	TRBJ2-7	CSVRDYEQYF	TGCAGTGTCAGGGACTACGAGCAGTACTTC
NA	NA	TRBV27	TRBJ2-7	CASSLLSGGSYEQYF	TGTGCCAGCAGTTTACTGTCCGGGGGCTCCTACGAGCAGTACTTC
few	NA	TRBV27	TRBJ1-2	CASSLGQGYGYTF	TGTGCCAGCAGTTTAGGGCAGGGCTATGGCTACACCTTC
NA	NA	TRBV11-2	TRBJ1-1	CASSLGGRAFF	TGTGCCAGCAGCTTAGGTGGGAGAGCTTTCTTT
NA	TRBD1	TRBV4-1	TRBJ1-1	CASSQDGTGVSDTEAFF	TGCGCCAGCAGCCAAGATGGGACAGGGGTTTCGGACACTGAAGCTTTCTTT
once	TRBD1	TRBV14	TRBJ1-1	CASSLRTGANTEAFF	TGTGCCAGCAGCCTACGGACAGGGGCAAACACTGAAGCTTTCTTT
NA	NA	TRBV11-3	TRBJ2-3	CASSRGDTQYF	TGTGCCAGCAGTCGGGGAGATACGCAGTATTTT
few	NA	TRBV28	TRBJ2-2	CASSFGGSNTGELFF	TGTGCCAGCAGTTTTGGAGGGTCGAACACCGGGGAGCTGTTTTTT
NA	NA	TRBV6-6	TRBJ2-1	CASSLDNEQFF	TGTGCCAGCTCACTAGACAATGAGCAGTTCTTC
few	TRBD1	TRBV7-9	TRBJ1-2	CASSLGQGLGGYTF	TGTGCCAGCAGCTTAGGACAGGGTTTGGGTGGCTACACCTTC
NA	NA	TRBV5-4	TRBJ1-3	CASSFGSQAAGNTIYF	TGTGCCAGCAGCTTTGGGAGTCAGGCGGCTGGAAACACCATATATTTT
NA	TRBD2	TRBV5-1	TRBJ2-7	CASSPRPLAGGLFYEQYF	TGCGCCAGCAGCCCCAGGCCTTTAGCGGGAGGGCTCTTCTACGAGCAGTACTTC
NA	TRBD1	TRBV18	TRBJ1-1	CASSPLTGTGGSWMNTEAFF	TGTGCCAGCTCACCGTTAACCGGGACAGGGGGCTCTTGGATGAACACTGAAGCTTTCTTT
NA	NA	TRBV2	TRBJ1-5	CASSAVYSNQPQHF	TGTGCCAGCAGTGCAGTTTATAGCAATCAGCCCCAGCATTTT
NA	TRBD2	TRBV5-1	TRBJ2-7	CASTGGPSSYEQYF	TGCGCCTCAACGGGGGGGCCCTCTTCCTACGAGCAGTACTTC
NA	TRBD2	TRBV12-5	TRBJ2-1	CASGPREGPDEQFF	TGTGCTAGTGGACCGCGGGAGGGCCCCGATGAGCAGTTCTTC
NA	NA	TRBV2	TRBJ2-7	CATQRVPGNEQYF	TGTGCCACCCAGCGGGTACCGGGGAACGAGCAGTACTTC
NA	NA	TRBV25-1	TRBJ2-3	CASRGSGTTDTQYF	TGTGCCAGCAGGGGATCGGGAACCACAGATACGCAGTATTTT
once	NA	TRBV2	TRBJ2-7	CASREGANIYEQYF	TGTGCCAGCAGAGAAGGGGCCAACATCTACGAGCAGTACTTC
NA	TRBD2	TRBV7-9	TRBJ2-1	CASRPGLAGLIPANNEQFF	TGTGCCAGCAGACCCGGGCTAGCGGGACTTATACCGGCCAACAATGAGCAGTTCTTC
NA	TRBD1	TRBV7-6	TRBJ2-2	CANRGPTGELFF	TGTGCCAACAGGGGGCCGACCGGGGAGCTGTTTTTT
few	TRBD2	TRBV9	TRBJ2-1	CASSVGLAGGGSEQFF	TGTGCCAGCAGCGTTGGGCTAGCGGGAGGAGGAAGTGAGCAGTTCTTC
NA	NA	TRBV19	TRBJ1-1	CASSIRLVAEAFF	TGTGCCAGTAGTATCAGGTTAGTCGCTGAAGCTTTCTTT
NA	NA	TRBV19	TRBJ2-3	CASSKQKLYTDTQYF	TGTGCCAGTAGTAAACAGAAGCTTTACACAGATACGCAGTATTTT
NA	TRBD2	TRBV13	TRBJ2-5	CASSLRSSGSKETQYF	TGTGCCAGCAGCTTACGGTCTAGCGGGAGTAAAGAGACCCAGTACTTC
NA	NA	TRBV28	TRBJ2-7	CASSLLAGRPSTYEQYF	TGTGCCAGCAGTTTACTGGCAGGGAGGCCAAGTACCTACGAGCAGTACTTC
few	TRBD2	TRBV5-4	TRBJ2-1	CASSFGTSSYNEQFF	TGTGCCAGCAGCTTCGGGACTAGTTCCTACAATGAGCAGTTCTTC
few	TRBD2	TRBV7-2	TRBJ2-2	CASSREGPTGELFF	TGTGCCAGCAGCCGGGAGGGGCCAACCGGGGAGCTGTTTTTT
NA	NA	TRBV5-1	TRBJ1-4	CASSRSGTSTNEKLFF	TGCGCCAGCAGCCGCTCCGGGACTTCAACTAATGAAAAACTGTTTTTT
few	NA	TRBV28	TRBJ1-4	CASSPRLEKLFF	TGTGCCAGCAGTCCTCGTCTTGAAAAACTGTTTTTT